These T cell receptor beta chains were read from a single sample in a study of neurological immune-mediated disorders. TCRdb reanalysed the 5' RACE reads using MiXCR and keeps one entry per CDR3 protein. There are some 60,000 distinct CDR3 sequences in the sample; over 3.5% occur only once, and roughly 2% lies in the top ten. The sample consisted of PBMCs. The source of these receptors is a woman aged 45-59 years with multiple sclerosis. Both conserved end residues are part of each CDR3. A D gene is named only where the DNA matches it firmly. Where a row states a size, it is once, few, many or the class of an expanded clone; other rows omit it.

J gene | clone size | V gene | D gene | CDR3 protein | CDR3 DNA
TRBJ2-2 | many | TRBV12-3/TRBV12-4 | NA | CASSLMKGNTGELFF | TGTGCCAGCAGTTTAATGAAGGGGAACACCGGGGAGCTGTTTTTT
TRBJ1-1 | NA | TRBV20-1 | NA | CSARDLTRDTEAFF | TGCAGTGCTAGAGATCTAACGAGGGACACTGAAGCTTTCTTT
TRBJ2-1 | many | TRBV5-1 | TRBD2 | CASSLSGSMANEQFF | TGCGCCAGCAGCTTAAGCGGGAGTATGGCAAATGAGCAGTTCTTC
TRBJ2-1 | many | TRBV29-1 | TRBD2 | CSVLAGDYEQFF | TGCAGCGTTCTAGCGGGAGACTATGAGCAGTTCTTC
TRBJ2-1 | NA | TRBV7-9 | NA | CASSLGPRGDNEQFF | TGTGCCAGCAGCTTAGGACCGAGGGGCGACAATGAGCAGTTCTTC
TRBJ2-2 | many | TRBV4-3 | TRBD1 | CASSQDMWDRGINTGELFF | TGCGCCAGCAGCCAAGATATGTGGGACAGGGGGATCAACACCGGGGAGCTGTTTTTT
TRBJ1-2 | many | TRBV6-1 | TRBD1 | CASRKVPGQGLYGYTF | TGTGCCAGCAGGAAAGTGCCGGGACAGGGCCTCTATGGCTACACCTTC
TRBJ1-1 | many | TRBV10-3 | NA | CAISATGMNTEAFF | TGTGCCATCAGTGCCACAGGCATGAACACTGAAGCTTTCTTT
TRBJ2-1 | many | TRBV24-1 | NA | CATSESGGHNEQFF | TGTGCCACCAGTGAATCAGGGGGGCACAATGAGCAGTTCTTC
TRBJ1-4 | few | TRBV7-9 | NA | CASSLFEKLFF | TGTGCCAGCAGCTTATTTGAAAAACTGTTTTTT
TRBJ1-1 | many | TRBV7-2 | NA | CASSLVPAVGTEAFF | TGTGCCAGCAGCTTAGTTCCTGCGGTGGGGACTGAAGCTTTCTTT